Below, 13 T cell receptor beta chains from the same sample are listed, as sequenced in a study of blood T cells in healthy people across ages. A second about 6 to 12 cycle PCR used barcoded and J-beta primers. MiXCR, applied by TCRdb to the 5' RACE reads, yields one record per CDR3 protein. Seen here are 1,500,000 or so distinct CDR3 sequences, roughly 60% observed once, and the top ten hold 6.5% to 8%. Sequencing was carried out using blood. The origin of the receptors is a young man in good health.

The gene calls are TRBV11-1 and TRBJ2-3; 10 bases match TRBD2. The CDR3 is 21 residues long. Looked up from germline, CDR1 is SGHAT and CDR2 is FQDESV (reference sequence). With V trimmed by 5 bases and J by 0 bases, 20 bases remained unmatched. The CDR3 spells CASSLTTSGYPLESSTDTQYF. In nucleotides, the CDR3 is TGTGCCAGCAGCCTGACGACTAGCGGGTATCCCTTGGAATCTAGCACAGATACGCAGTATTTT. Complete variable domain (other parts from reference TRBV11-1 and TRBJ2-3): EAEVAQSPRYKITEKSQAVAFWCDPISGHATLYWYRQILGQGPELLVQFQDESVVDDSQLPKDRFSAERLKGVDSTLKIQPAELGDSAMYLCASSLTTSGYPLESSTDTQYFGPGTRLTVL.

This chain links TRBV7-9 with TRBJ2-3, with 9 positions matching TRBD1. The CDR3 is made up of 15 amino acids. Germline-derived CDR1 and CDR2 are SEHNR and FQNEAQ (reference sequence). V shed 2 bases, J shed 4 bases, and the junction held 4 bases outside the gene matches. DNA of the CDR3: TGTGCCAGCAGCTTAACAGGGGGCCCGGCAGATACGCAGTATTTT. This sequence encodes CASSLTGGPADTQYF.

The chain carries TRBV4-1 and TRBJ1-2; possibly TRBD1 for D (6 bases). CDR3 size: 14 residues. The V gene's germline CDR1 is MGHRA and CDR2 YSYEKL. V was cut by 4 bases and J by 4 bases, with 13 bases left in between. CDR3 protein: CASSPEQGPYGYTF. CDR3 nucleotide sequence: TGCGCCAGCAGCCCCGAACAGGGACCCTATGGCTACACCTTC.

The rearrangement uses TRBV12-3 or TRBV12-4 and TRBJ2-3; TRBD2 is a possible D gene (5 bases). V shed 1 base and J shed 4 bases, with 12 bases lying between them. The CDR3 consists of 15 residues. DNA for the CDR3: TGTGCCAGCAGTTTAGGGCGGGTGGGCGCAGATACGCAGTATTTT. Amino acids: CASSLGRVGADTQYF.

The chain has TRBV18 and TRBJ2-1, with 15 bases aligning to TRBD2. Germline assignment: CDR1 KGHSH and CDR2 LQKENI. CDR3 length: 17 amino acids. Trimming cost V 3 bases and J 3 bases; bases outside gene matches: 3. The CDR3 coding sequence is TGTGCCAGCTCACCCTGGACTAGCGGGAGGGTCTACAATGAGCAGTTCTTC. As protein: CASSPWTSGRVYNEQFF. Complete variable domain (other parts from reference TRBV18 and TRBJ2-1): NAGVMQNPRHLVRRRGQEARLRCSPMKGHSHVYWYRQLPEEGLKFMVYLQKENIIDESGMPKERFSAEFPKEGPSILRIQQVVRGDSAAYFCASSPWTSGRVYNEQFFGPGTRLTVL.

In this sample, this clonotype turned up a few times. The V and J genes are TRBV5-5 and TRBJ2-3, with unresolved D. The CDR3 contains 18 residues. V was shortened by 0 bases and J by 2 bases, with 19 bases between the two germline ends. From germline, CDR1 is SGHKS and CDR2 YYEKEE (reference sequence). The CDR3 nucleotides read TGTGCCAGCAGCTTGGCAGGAGAGACCCGCAGTTACACAGATACGCAGTATTTT. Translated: CASSLAGETRSYTDTQYF.

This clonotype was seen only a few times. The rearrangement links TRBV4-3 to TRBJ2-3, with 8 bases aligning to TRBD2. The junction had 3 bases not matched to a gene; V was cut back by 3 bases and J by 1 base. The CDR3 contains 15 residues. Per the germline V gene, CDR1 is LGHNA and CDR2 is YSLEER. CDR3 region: CASSHRAGGTDTQYF. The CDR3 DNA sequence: TGCGCCAGCAGCCACCGAGCGGGGGGCACAGATACGCAGTATTTT.

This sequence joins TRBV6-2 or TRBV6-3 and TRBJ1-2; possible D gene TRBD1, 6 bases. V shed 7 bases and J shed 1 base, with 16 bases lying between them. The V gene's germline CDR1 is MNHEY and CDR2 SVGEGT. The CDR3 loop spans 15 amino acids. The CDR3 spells CASIPSGANNYGYTF. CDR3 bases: TGTGCCAGCATCCCCTCAGGGGCGAATAACTATGGCTACACCTTC.

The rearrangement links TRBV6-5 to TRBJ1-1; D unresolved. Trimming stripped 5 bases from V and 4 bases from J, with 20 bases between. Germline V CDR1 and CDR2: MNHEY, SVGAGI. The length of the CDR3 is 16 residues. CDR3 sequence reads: CASSPRGATRGTEAFF. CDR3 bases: TGTGCCAGCAGTCCTCGAGGCGCTACTCGGGGCACTGAAGCTTTCTTT.

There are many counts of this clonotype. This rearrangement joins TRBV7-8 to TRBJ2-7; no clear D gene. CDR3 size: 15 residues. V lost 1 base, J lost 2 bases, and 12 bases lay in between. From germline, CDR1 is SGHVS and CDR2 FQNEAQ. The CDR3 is CASSLEVKLPYEQYF. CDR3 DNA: TGTGCCAGCAGCTTAGAGGTAAAGCTTCCCTACGAGCAGTACTTC.

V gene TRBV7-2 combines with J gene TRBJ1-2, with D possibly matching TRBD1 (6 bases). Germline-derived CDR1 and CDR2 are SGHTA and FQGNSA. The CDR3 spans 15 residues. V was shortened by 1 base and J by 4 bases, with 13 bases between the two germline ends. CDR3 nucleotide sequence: TGTGCCAGCAGCTTAGGGGGGAGGGGGAGCTATGGCTACACCTTC. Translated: CASSLGGRGSYGYTF.

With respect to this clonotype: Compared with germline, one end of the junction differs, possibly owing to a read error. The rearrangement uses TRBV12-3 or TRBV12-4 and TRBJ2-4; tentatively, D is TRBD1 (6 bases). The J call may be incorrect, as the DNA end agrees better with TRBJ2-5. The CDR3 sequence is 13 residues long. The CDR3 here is CASNLQGQETQYF. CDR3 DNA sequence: TGTGCCAGCAATTTACAGGGACAAGAGACCCAGTACTTC.

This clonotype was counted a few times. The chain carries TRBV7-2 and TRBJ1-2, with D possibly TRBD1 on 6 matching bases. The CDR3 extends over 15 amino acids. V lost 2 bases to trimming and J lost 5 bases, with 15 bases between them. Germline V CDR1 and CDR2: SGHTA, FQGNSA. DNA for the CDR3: TGTGCCAGCAGCTTACCGCGGGGGCGGGGGTATGGCTACACCTTC. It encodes CASSLPRGRGYGYTF.